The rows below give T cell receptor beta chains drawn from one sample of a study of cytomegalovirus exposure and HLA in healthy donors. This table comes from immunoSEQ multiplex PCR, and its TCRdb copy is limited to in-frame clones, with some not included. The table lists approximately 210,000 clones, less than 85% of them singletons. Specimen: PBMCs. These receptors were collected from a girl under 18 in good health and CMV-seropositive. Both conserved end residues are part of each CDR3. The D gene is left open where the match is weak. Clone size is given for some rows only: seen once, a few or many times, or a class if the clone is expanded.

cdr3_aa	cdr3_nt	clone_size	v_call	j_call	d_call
CASSLATDKAFF	TGTGCCAGCAGCTTAGCGACAGACAAAGCTTTCTTT	NA	TRBV11-3	TRBJ1-1	NA
CATSRDVRQGGTDTQYF	TGTGCCACCAGCAGGGACGTAAGGCAGGGGGGAACAGATACGCAGTATTTT	once	TRBV15	TRBJ2-3	NA
CASSQWARGETQYF	TGCGCCAGCAGCCAGTGGGCGCGGGGAGAGACCCAGTACTTC	NA	TRBV4-1	TRBJ2-5	NA
CASSLDLTSGGSGETQYF	TGTGCCAGCAGCTTAGACCTCACTAGCGGGGGGTCAGGAGAGACCCAGTACTTC	NA	TRBV7-7	TRBJ2-5	TRBD2
CASSMERGGSPLHF	TGTGCCAGTAGTATGGAGAGGGGGGGGTCACCCCTCCACTTT	NA	TRBV19	TRBJ1-6	NA
CASTPEGAGVGEQYF	TGTGCCAGCACTCCCGAGGGGGCAGGGGTCGGTGAGCAGTACTTC	NA	TRBV28	TRBJ2-7	TRBD1
CASSPGQGGTDTQYF	TGTGCCAGCAGCCCAGGGCAGGGCGGCACAGATACGCAGTATTTT	NA	TRBV11-3	TRBJ2-3	NA
CASSLNGGDTQYF	TGCGCCAGCAGCTTGAACGGGGGAGATACGCAGTATTTT	NA	TRBV5-1	TRBJ2-3	NA
CSAPLLGGGETQYF	TGCAGCGCGCCTCTACTAGGGGGCGGTGAGACCCAGTACTTC	NA	TRBV29-1	TRBJ2-5	TRBD1
CASSVPGQGTDTQYF	TGTGCCAGCAGTGTCCCGGGACAGGGAACAGATACGCAGTATTTT	once	TRBV2	TRBJ2-3	TRBD1
CASREDTDYQETQYF	TGTGCCAGCAGGGAAGATACAGATTACCAAGAGACCCAGTACTTC	NA	TRBV6-1	TRBJ2-5	NA
CASSQGASGAYEQYF	TGTGCCAGCAGCCAAGGTGCTAGCGGGGCTTACGAGCAGTACTTC	NA	TRBV4-2	TRBJ2-7	TRBD2
CASSQDGDYQPQHF	TGTGCCAGCAGCCAAGATGGAGACTATCAGCCCCAGCATTTT	NA	TRBV4-2	TRBJ1-5	NA
CASSHHQDRGKYNSPLHF	TGTGCCAGCAGCCATCACCAGGACAGGGGGAAATATAATTCACCCCTCCACTTT	NA	TRBV7-2	TRBJ1-6	TRBD1
CASSVGGGLGSGANVLTF	TGTGCCAGCAGCGTAGGTGGAGGGTTAGGCTCTGGGGCCAACGTCCTGACTTTC	few	TRBV9	TRBJ2-6	NA
CASSQDRTSQETQYF	TGCGCCAGCAGCCAAGACAGGACATCTCAAGAGACCCAGTACTTC	NA	TRBV4-3	TRBJ2-5	NA
CASSELAGEQFF	TGTGCCAGCAGTGAGCTAGCCGGTGAGCAGTTCTTC	NA	TRBV25-1	TRBJ2-1	NA
CASSVPGTGGLNTGELFF	TGTGCCAGCAGCGTCCCCGGGACAGGGGGATTGAACACCGGGGAGCTGTTTTTT	NA	TRBV5-6	TRBJ2-2	TRBD1
CASSLVGQANLGNTIYF	TGTGCCAGCAGCTTAGTAGGTCAGGCGAACCTTGGAAACACCATATATTTT	NA	TRBV7-2	TRBJ1-3	NA
CATSRDRGGHSPLHF	TGTGCCACCAGCAGAGATCGGGGGGGCCATTCACCCCTCCACTTT	NA	TRBV15	TRBJ1-6	NA
CASSGTGGEAFF	TGCGCCAGCAGTGGGACAGGAGGTGAAGCTTTCTTT	NA	TRBV10-1	TRBJ1-1	TRBD1
CASSIGPTGAGSPYGYTF	TGTGCCAGCAGCATAGGCCCTACAGGGGCCGGTTCTCCTTATGGCTACACCTTC	NA	TRBV11-3	TRBJ1-2	TRBD1
CAISAFGGGGDTGELFF	TGTGCCATCAGTGCCTTCGGGGGGGGAGGAGACACCGGGGAGCTGTTTTTT	NA	TRBV10-3	TRBJ2-2	TRBD2
CASSRRGDLNQPQHF	TGTGCCAGCAGCAGGCGGGGAGACCTCAATCAGCCCCAGCATTTT	NA	TRBV21-1	TRBJ1-5	NA
CASSLGGGGAFNEQFF	TGTGCCAGCAGCTTAGGGGGAGGGGGGGCCTTCAATGAGCAGTTCTTC	NA	TRBV7-2	TRBJ2-1	NA
CASSYPVTSGNEDTQYF	TGTGCCAGCTCCTATCCTGTTACTAGCGGAAACGAAGATACGCAGTATTTT	NA	TRBV18	TRBJ2-3	TRBD2
CASSQEEASGGVYNEQFF	TGCGCCAGCAGCCAAGAGGAGGCTAGCGGGGGGGTCTACAATGAGCAGTTCTTC	NA	TRBV4-3	TRBJ2-1	TRBD2
CASSQGYTEAFF	TGCGCCAGCAGTCAGGGGTACACTGAAGCTTTCTTT	NA	TRBV10-2	TRBJ1-1	NA
CASSPGNTIYF	TGTGCCAGTTCTCCGGGAAACACCATATATTTT	NA	TRBV19	TRBJ1-3	NA
CASRNSGVGSYEQYF	TGTGCCAGCAGAAATAGCGGGGTCGGCTCCTACGAGCAGTACTTC	NA	TRBV6-5	TRBJ2-7	TRBD2
CASSDGGNQPQHF	TGTGCCAGCAGTGACGGGGGCAATCAGCCCCAGCATTTT	NA	TRBV2	TRBJ1-5	NA
CASSLDYVNEQFF	TGTGCCAGCAGCTTAGATTATGTCAATGAGCAGTTCTTC	few	TRBV11-3	TRBJ2-1	NA